Reported below is one TCR beta chain. This clonotype has ten or more counts. This clone's antigen is unknown. Base qualities are not provided; no much larger clone lies one nucleotide away. The time point label for this specimen denotes: newly diagnosed GD, antithyroid drugs for less than 3 months. For both TCR sequencing and RNA sequencing, RNA was extracted from PBMCs using TRIzol. Graves' disease was diagnosed according to American Thyroid Association guidelines. Patients were recruited from an endocrinology department in Xi'an, China. Each patient gave approximately 10 milliliters of peripheral blood, collected in an EDTA anticoagulant tube. Ficoll Paque Plus density gradient separation was used to isolate PBMCs, and no further T cell sorting was performed. An Agilent 2100 Bioanalyzer and agarose gel were used to check RNA quality, and a NanoDrop 2000 was used to measure RNA concentration. The data stem from a study of regulatory T cells in long-lasting Graves disease (dated by TCRdb to 2020 to 2023). About the full investigation: Patients with newly diagnosed Graves' disease had been on antithyroid drugs for under 3 months. A total of 33 samples underwent TCR sequencing: about 13 from persistent and around 20 from newly diagnosed Graves' disease patients. Patients with persistent Graves' disease were compared with patients with newly diagnosed Graves' disease using TCR sequencing and RNA sequencing of peripheral blood. The study took place in China and was registered as a clinical trial.

Library prep was done by multiplex PCR. The instrument given in TCRdb is Illumina HiSeq 4000. CDR3 regions were amplified by Arm-PCR with iRepertoire HTBI primers to construct TCR beta libraries. PCR products were gel purified before sequencing. The original pipeline was this. A total of roughly 67 TRBV and under 15 TRBJ segments were identified across samples and were used for gene usage analysis of CDR3 amino acid clonotypes. COPE and FqMerger were used to merge the filtered high-quality paired reads into contigs. Contigs were aligned with BLAST to IMGT TRBV, TRBD and TRBJ reference genes, and CDR3 was defined per IMGT. Any clonotype with a frequency above 0.1% was counted as a highly expanded clone. Shannon entropy was used to measure repertoire diversity, and the Gini coefficient was used to measure V-J evenness. Clonotypes shared by more than one individual were considered public. TCRdb itself trimmed the public reads at Q25 with fastp, ran MiXCR and retained productive beta chains. Rows with one shared CDR3 protein collapse into an entry with the most common genes and DNA. TCRdb's processing, not the study's, gives the V and J calls here. The sample has roughly 560,000 distinct CDR3 sequences on record, about 16% of them singletons. The ten largest clones take up just under 25% of the sample.

At the junction V is shortened by 2 bases and J by 4 bases; bases outside the gene matches: 5. The CDR3 runs 16 amino acids, cysteine and phenylalanine included. Only the CDR3 part of the read is kept: 48 bases, read in frame from the first base. The paper's findings and limits, for the study overall: TRBV28, TRBJ1-2 and TRBJ2-5 were preferentially used in persistent disease, while TRBV20-1 and TRBJ2-1 were favored in newly diagnosed disease. Lower TCR Shannon entropy and fewer highly expanded clones were observed in persistent Graves' disease patients than in newly diagnosed patients, which suggested clonal expansion. The authors acknowledged the small sample size as a limitation that may reduce accuracy. Only the TCR beta chain was sequenced and analyzed. The study examined only peripheral blood because the primary lesion, thyroid tissue, could not be accessed. More public clonotypes were shared among persistent patients (about 2,800) than among newly diagnosed patients (roughly 1,000).

These data were also reused for a study on T cells in Graves' hyperthyroidism and ophthalmopathy. The second study reports: A patient counted as having stable Graves' hyperthyroidism if no progression to ophthalmopathy occurred over 18 months of follow-up. Hyperthyroidism patients were newly diagnosed, had a disease duration of under 2 months, and were aged 18 to 65 years. Exclusion was applied to patients with uncontrolled infections, other autoimmune diseases, pregnancy or lactation. Diagnoses relied on clinical symptoms, serum thyroxine and TRAb, thyroid ultrasound and orbital computed tomography. For the first round of RT-PCR on the TCR CDR3, the HTBI primer set was used together with the Qiagen OneStep RT-PCR kit. Most expanded thyroid clonotypes (frequency above 0.001) were also found in blood, which suggests that blood repertoires may mirror thyroid immune responses. In cross-validation, a model built on a 13 V-J signature told ophthalmopathy apart from stable hyperthyroidism with 85% to 90% sensitivity and about 81% specificity, and in testing the same model reached 80%/75%. During validation, the model predicted progression to ophthalmopathy a median of roughly six months ahead of onset, with around 71% sensitivity and almost 75% specificity. A discovery cohort of about 96 patients, approximately 45 with Graves' ophthalmopathy and approximately 60 with stable Graves' hyperthyroidism, was used to find distinguishing TCR V-J signatures. Prospective prediction of ophthalmopathy was tested in an independent validation cohort consisting of under 20 hyperthyroidism patients and around 16 patients who later progressed to ophthalmopathy. The 85 to 100 discovery patients were randomly split 7:3 into training and test sets. In addition, the study compared T-cell repertoires in thyroid tissue and in blood from about six Graves' hyperthyroidism patients. After blood sampling, hyperthyroidism patients were treated with methimazole at a starting dose of 30 mg daily, and ophthalmopathy patients were treated with high-dose intravenous methylprednisolone. Libraries were constructed in a second round of multiplex PCR, after which size selection and purification were carried out. Libraries were sequenced paired-end with 100 bp reads on an Illumina HiSeq2000. SOAPnuke was used to process the raw data, removing reads that contained adapters or uncalled bases, had a mean Phred below 15, or lacked an exact match to the constant primer or identifier. High-quality paired reads were merged with COPE v1.2.5, and unique nucleotide sequences were defined as clonotypes. MiTCR v1.1 was used to align the clonotypes against IMGT TRBV, TRBD and TRBJ reference segments. Analysis was restricted to V-J combinations with a frequency above 0.0001, which covered roughly 99% of repertoires. A TCS score was defined as the ratio of F50 (clonal expansion) to E x V (chaos), with BLOSUM62-based TCRdist applied between CDR3 peptides within each V-J. Welch's t-statistics and random forest reduced just over 500 V-J features to 13, which were used in a naive Bayes classifier (R e1071). Sample size was not statistically predetermined, and blinding of investigators to group allocation was not performed. The paper reports TCR Vbeta CDR3 sequencing of roughly 140 peripheral blood samples: approximately 43 ophthalmopathy, around 80 hyperthyroidism and approximately 17 progressor patients.

The origin of this receptor is a woman aged 40 to 65 with Graves disease. Donor details come from another sample of the same person, matched by shared clones. The chain is encoded by TRBV12-3 or TRBV12-4 joined to TRBJ2-2, with TRBD2 matching 9 junction bases. The input for sequencing was peripheral blood mononuclear cells (PBMCs), taken at new diagnosis, from a patient treated with antithyroid drugs. In nucleotides, the sequence is TGTGCCAGCAGTTTAAAGGGACTAGCTACCACCGGGGAGCTGTTTTTT. Translation gives CASSLKGLATTGELFF.